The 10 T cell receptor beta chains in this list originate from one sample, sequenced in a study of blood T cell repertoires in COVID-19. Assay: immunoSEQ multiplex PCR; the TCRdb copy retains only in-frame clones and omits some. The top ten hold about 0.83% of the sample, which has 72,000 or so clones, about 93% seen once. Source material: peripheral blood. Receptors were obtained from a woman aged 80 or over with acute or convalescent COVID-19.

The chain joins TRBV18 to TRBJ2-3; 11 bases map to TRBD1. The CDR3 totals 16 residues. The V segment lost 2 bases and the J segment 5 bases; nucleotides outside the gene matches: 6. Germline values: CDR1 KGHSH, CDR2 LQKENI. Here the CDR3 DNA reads TGTGCCAGCTCACCAGGACAGGGGGCGTCTGGAGATACGCAGTATTTT. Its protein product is CASSPGQGASGDTQYF.

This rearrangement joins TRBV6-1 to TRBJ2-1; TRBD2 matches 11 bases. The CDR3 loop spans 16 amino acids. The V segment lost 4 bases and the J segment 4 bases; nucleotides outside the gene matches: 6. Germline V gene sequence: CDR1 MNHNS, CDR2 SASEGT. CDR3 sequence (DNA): TGTGCCAGCAGTGCATCTACTAGCGGGGGTTACAATGAGCAGTTCTTC. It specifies CASSASTSGGYNEQFF.

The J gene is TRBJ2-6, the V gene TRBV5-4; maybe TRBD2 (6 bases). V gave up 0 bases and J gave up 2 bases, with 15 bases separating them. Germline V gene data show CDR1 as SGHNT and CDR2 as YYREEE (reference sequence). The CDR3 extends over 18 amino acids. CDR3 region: CASSLGSGVEAGANVLTF. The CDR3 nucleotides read TGTGCCAGCAGCTTGGGGTCGGGGGTTGAGGCTGGGGCCAACGTCCTGACTTTC.

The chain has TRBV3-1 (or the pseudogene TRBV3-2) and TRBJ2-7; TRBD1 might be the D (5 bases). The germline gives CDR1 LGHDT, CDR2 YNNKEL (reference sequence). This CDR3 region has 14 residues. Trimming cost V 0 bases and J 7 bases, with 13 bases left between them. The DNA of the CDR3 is TGTGCCAGCAGCCAAGATCGAGTAGCAGGGGAGCAGTACTTC. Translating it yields CASSQDRVAGEQYF.

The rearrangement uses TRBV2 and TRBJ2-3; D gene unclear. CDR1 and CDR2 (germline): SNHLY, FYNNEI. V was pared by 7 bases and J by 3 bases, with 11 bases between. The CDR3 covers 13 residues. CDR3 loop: CASMSPGTDTQYF. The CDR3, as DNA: TGTGCCAGCATGAGCCCGGGTACAGATACGCAGTATTTT.

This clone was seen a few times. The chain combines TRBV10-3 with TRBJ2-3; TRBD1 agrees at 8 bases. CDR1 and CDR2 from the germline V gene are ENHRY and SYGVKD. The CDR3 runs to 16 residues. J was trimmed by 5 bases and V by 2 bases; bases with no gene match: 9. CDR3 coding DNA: TGTGCCATCAGTGAGCTACGACAGGGGCAGGGAGATACGCAGTATTTT. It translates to CAISELRQGQGDTQYF.

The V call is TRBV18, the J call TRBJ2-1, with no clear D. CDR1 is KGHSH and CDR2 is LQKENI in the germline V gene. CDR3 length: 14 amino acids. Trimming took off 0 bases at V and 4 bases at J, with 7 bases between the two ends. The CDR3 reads CASSPPAVYNEQFF. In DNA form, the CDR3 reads TGTGCCAGCTCACCACCGGCGGTTTACAATGAGCAGTTCTTC. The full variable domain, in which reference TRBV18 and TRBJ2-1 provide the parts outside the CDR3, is NAGVMQNPRHLVRRRGQEARLRCSPMKGHSHVYWYRQLPEEGLKFMVYLQKENIIDESGMPKERFSAEFPKEGPSILRIQQVVRGDSAAYFCASSPPAVYNEQFFGPGTRLTVL.

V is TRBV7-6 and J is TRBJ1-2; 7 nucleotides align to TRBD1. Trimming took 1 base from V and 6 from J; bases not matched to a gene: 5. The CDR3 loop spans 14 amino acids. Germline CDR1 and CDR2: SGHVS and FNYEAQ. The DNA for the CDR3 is TGTGCCAGCAGCTTAGGTCCGACAGGGAATGGCTACACCTTC. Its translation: CASSLGPTGNGYTF.

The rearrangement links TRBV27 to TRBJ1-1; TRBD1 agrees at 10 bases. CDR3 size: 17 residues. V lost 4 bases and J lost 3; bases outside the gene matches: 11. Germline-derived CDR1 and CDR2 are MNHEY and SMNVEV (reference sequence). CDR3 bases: TGTGCCAGCAGTTCCCGCGGACAGGGGGGAAAAGACACTGAAGCTTTCTTT. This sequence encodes CASSSRGQGGKDTEAFF.

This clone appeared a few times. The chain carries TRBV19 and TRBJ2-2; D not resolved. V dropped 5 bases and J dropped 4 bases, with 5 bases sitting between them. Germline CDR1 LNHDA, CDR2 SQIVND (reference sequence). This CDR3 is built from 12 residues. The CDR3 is CASSRFTGELFF. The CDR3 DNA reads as TGTGCCAGTAGTCGTTTCACCGGGGAGCTGTTTTTT.